These T cell receptor beta chains were read from a single sample in a study of human T cells and chemical hapten exposure. From the RACE reads, TCRdb called clonotypes with MiXCR, one entry per CDR3 protein. The top ten hold about 0.85% of the sample, which has fewer than 150,000 distinct CDR3 sequences, about an eighth seen once. The material was whole blood, obtained in connection with sensitization to the hapten diphenylcyclopropenone (DPC). The receptors here all came from a man in his late teens or twenties with alopecia areata. Some clones in this sample may be carry-over from other donors' samples. The CDR3 runs from the conserved cysteine through the conserved F or W. D genes are given only for firm matches. Only some rows state a clone size, as once, few, many or a class for expanded clones.

size	length	V	D	J	CDR3	DNA
NA	13	TRBV7-2	NA	TRBJ1-1	CASTLPGKTEAFF	TGTGCCAGCACCTTGCCAGGCAAAACTGAAGCTTTCTTT
few	11	TRBV10-3	NA	TRBJ2-2	CAIGEAGELFF	TGTGCCATCGGTGAGGCCGGGGAGCTGTTTTTT
few	11	TRBV10-3	NA	TRBJ2-2	CAMGETGELFF	TGTGCCATGGGGGAGACCGGGGAGCTGTTTTTT
NA	13	TRBV10-3	NA	TRBJ2-7	CAISDQDSYEQYF	TGTGCCATCAGTGACCAGGACAGTTACGAGCAGTACTTC
NA	14	TRBV2	NA	TRBJ2-1	CASSERGALVEQFF	TGTGCCAGCAGTGAACGGGGGGCCCTGGTGGAGCAGTTCTTC
NA	11	TRBV20-1	NA	TRBJ1-5	CSARETETQHF	TGCAGTGCTAGAGAGACAGAGACCCAGCATTTT
NA	12	TRBV6-1	NA	TRBJ2-1	CASRLAWNEQFF	TGTGCCAGCAGGCTAGCGTGGAATGAGCAGTTCTTC
few	14	TRBV29-1	NA	TRBJ2-3	CSVDREGVTDTQYF	TGCAGCGTTGATAGGGAGGGGGTAACAGATACGCAGTATTTT
few	14	TRBV18	NA	TRBJ2-7	CASSPGLLSYEQYF	TGTGCCAGCTCGCCGGGACTCCTGTCCTACGAGCAGTACTTC
NA	16	TRBV11-2	TRBD2	TRBJ2-5	CASSSQLAGAQETQYF	TGTGCCAGCAGCTCGCAACTAGCGGGGGCCCAAGAGACCCAGTACTTC
NA	12	TRBV9	NA	TRBJ2-5	CASSPKVETQYF	TGTGCCAGCAGCCCTAAGGTGGAGACCCAGTACTTC
NA	14	TRBV28	TRBD1	TRBJ1-1	CASSLEDRDGEAFF	TGTGCCAGCAGTTTAGAGGACAGGGACGGTGAAGCTTTCTTT
NA	17	TRBV4-3	NA	TRBJ1-1	CASSQDYGTRGLTEAFF	TGCGCCAGCAGCCAAGATTATGGGACTCGGGGGTTGACTGAAGCTTTCTTT
NA	15	TRBV19	NA	TRBJ1-2	CASSILGRDTYGYTF	TGTGCCAGTAGTATACTGGGCAGGGATACTTATGGCTACACCTTC
NA	17	TRBV2	NA	TRBJ2-4	CASSEPDLHLAKNIQYF	TGTGCCAGCAGTGAACCTGACCTCCACCTAGCCAAAAACATTCAGTACTTC
few	16	TRBV5-1	NA	TRBJ2-3	CASSGRVQGPGDTQYF	TGCGCCAGCAGCGGGCGGGTACAGGGCCCCGGAGATACGCAGTATTTT
NA	13	TRBV9	NA	TRBJ1-1	CASSVVRDTEAFF	TGTGCCAGCAGCGTAGTAAGGGACACTGAAGCTTTCTTT
few	12	TRBV7-2	NA	TRBJ1-1	CASSFAGTEAFF	TGTGCCAGCAGCTTTGCGGGGACTGAAGCTTTCTTT
few	14	TRBV29-1	NA	TRBJ2-3	CSVLRPPSTDTQYF	TGCAGCGTTCTCAGGCCCCCTAGCACAGATACGCAGTATTTT
few	13	TRBV19	NA	TRBJ2-7	CASSVRGSYEQYF	TGTGCCAGTAGTGTCAGGGGTTCCTACGAGCAGTACTTC
NA	20	TRBV7-2	NA	TRBJ2-7	CASSLALSWRPYTFSYEQYF	TGTGCCAGCAGCTTAGCGCTTTCGTGGAGGCCTTATACCTTCTCCTACGAGCAGTACTTC
NA	16	TRBV20-1	TRBD1	TRBJ1-1	CSAILADRGINTEAFF	TGCAGTGCTATATTAGCGGACAGGGGGATTAACACTGAAGCTTTCTTT
NA	15	TRBV12-3/TRBV12-4	TRBD1	TRBJ1-3	CASSLTGGPGNTIYF	TGTGCCAGCAGTTTAACAGGGGGCCCTGGAAACACCATATATTTT
many	15	TRBV28	NA	TRBJ1-5	CASSLSAGRGQPQHF	TGTGCCAGCAGTTTATCGGCCGGCCGGGGACAGCCCCAGCATTTT
NA	16	TRBV12-3/TRBV12-4	NA	TRBJ1-5	CASSGQSTGRNQPQHF	TGTGCCAGCAGTGGACAGTCAACGGGACGAAATCAGCCCCAGCATTTT
few	12	TRBV5-6	TRBD1	TRBJ1-6	CASSYRDSRGHF	TGTGCCAGCAGCTACCGGGACAGCCGAGGGCACTTT
NA	13	TRBV7-6	NA	TRBJ2-1	CATAPDREDEQFF	TGTGCCACTGCACCCGACAGGGAGGATGAGCAGTTCTTC
few	12	TRBV24-1	NA	TRBJ2-5	CATKDSDWTQYF	TGTGCCACCAAGGACAGCGATTGGACCCAGTACTTC
NA	13	TRBV27	NA	TRBJ1-4	CASSLSLRGKLFF	TGTGCCAGCAGTTTATCGTTGCGGGGAAAACTGTTTTTT
many	12	TRBV18	NA	TRBJ1-1	CASSPPNTEAFF	TGTGCCAGCTCACCACCGAACACTGAAGCTTTCTTT
few	13	TRBV2	NA	TRBJ1-4	CASRQATNEKLFF	TGTGCCAGCAGACAAGCAACTAATGAAAAACTGTTTTTT
NA	14	TRBV5-1	TRBD1	TRBJ1-3	CASRTTGDGNTIYF	TGCGCCAGCAGGACGACAGGGGACGGAAACACCATATATTTT
NA	17	TRBV7-9	TRBD1	TRBJ1-5	CASSFQETGGSNQPQHF	TGTGCCAGCAGCTTTCAAGAGACAGGGGGTAGCAATCAGCCCCAGCATTTT
NA	12	TRBV10-3	NA	TRBJ2-2	CAISPGSGELFF	TGTGCCATCAGTCCCGGTTCCGGGGAGCTGTTTTTT
NA	12	TRBV7-3	NA	TRBJ1-2	CASSLNGDGYTF	TGTGCCAGCAGCTTAAACGGGGACGGCTACACCTTC
NA	12	TRBV20-1	NA	TRBJ2-5	CSAREYQETQYF	TGCAGTGCTAGGGAGTACCAAGAGACCCAGTACTTC
few	15	TRBV9	TRBD2	TRBJ2-3	CASSAAGGFADTQYF	TGTGCCAGCAGCGCCGCGGGAGGGTTCGCAGATACGCAGTATTTT
few	12	TRBV7-2	NA	TRBJ1-2	CASSLAERGYTF	TGTGCCAGCAGCTTAGCGGAAAGAGGCTACACCTTC
few	12	TRBV7-6	NA	TRBJ1-1	CASLWGRTEAFF	TGTGCCAGCCTATGGGGTCGGACTGAAGCTTTCTTT
few	14	TRBV20-1	NA	TRBJ1-6	CSVRQPGPNSPLHF	TGCAGTGTTCGACAGCCAGGCCCTAATTCACCCCTCCACTTT
few	14	TRBV25-1	TRBD1	TRBJ2-5	CASSGVGGLETQYF	TGTGCCAGCAGTGGGGTAGGGGGCTTAGAGACCCAGTACTTC
few	16	TRBV5-8	TRBD2	TRBJ2-1	CASFPGGFLSYNEQFF	TGTGCCAGCTTCCCCGGGGGGTTTCTAAGCTACAATGAGCAGTTCTTC
many	11	TRBV20-1	NA	TRBJ1-1	CRVTGNTEAFF	TGCAGGGTGACAGGGAACACTGAAGCTTTCTTT
few	13	TRBV4-1	NA	TRBJ1-1	CASSQNRQSEAFF	TGCGCCAGCAGCCAGAACCGACAGTCTGAAGCTTTCTTT
NA	13	TRBV5-4	NA	TRBJ1-1	CASSPNRYTEAFF	TGTGCCAGCAGCCCCAACAGGTACACTGAAGCTTTCTTT
few	14	TRBV27	TRBD1	TRBJ1-1	CASSLRGRNTEAFF	TGTGCCAGCAGTTTAAGGGGGCGCAACACTGAAGCTTTCTTT
NA	15	TRBV7-9	TRBD2	TRBJ2-7	CASEDPPRGVYEQYF	TGTGCCAGCGAAGACCCACCGCGGGGGGTTTACGAGCAGTACTTC
few	16	TRBV18	NA	TRBJ1-2	CASSPLGKGNRNGYTF	TGTGCCAGCTCACCACTCGGAAAGGGAAATCGGAATGGCTACACCTTC
few	16	TRBV10-3	NA	TRBJ2-7	CAISDKNGRTSYEQYF	TGTGCCATCAGTGATAAAAACGGCCGGACTTCCTACGAGCAGTACTTC
NA	14	TRBV24-1	TRBD1	TRBJ1-5	CATRAGGGNQPQHF	TGTGCCACCAGGGCAGGGGGTGGCAATCAGCCCCAGCATTTT
NA	16	TRBV29-1	NA	TRBJ1-2	CSVSTSDSGRTYGYTF	TGCAGCGTCTCAACCTCGGACAGTGGAAGAACCTATGGCTACACCTTC
NA	15	TRBV20-1	TRBD2	TRBJ2-1	CSAPILAGSYNEQFF	TGCAGTGCACCGATTTTAGCGGGGTCCTACAATGAGCAGTTCTTC
many	14	TRBV4-1	NA	TRBJ1-1	CASSQEPGSTEAFF	TGCGCCAGCAGCCAAGAGCCAGGAAGTACTGAAGCTTTCTTT